This TCR beta chain originates from a study of CD8 T cells in Susac syndrome. Whole-study context: When blood was drawn, the patients with Susac syndrome were therapy-naive, on corticosteroids, or on intravenous immunoglobulin alone.

This clonotype was counted a few times. Its specificity is not known. A quantity of about 0.5 to 1 ug RNA underwent reverse transcription using random hexamers. TCRdb independently ran MiXCR on the immunoSEQ multiplex PCR reads; one entry per CDR3 protein. The repertoire consists of about 94,000 distinct CDR3 sequences, with just under 95% occurring once and the leading ten covering approximately 0.3%. The patients with Susac syndrome were individuals who fulfilled the recently defined diagnostic criteria for disease that was either definite or probable. The authors negatively isolated CD8+ and CD4+ T cells and FACS-enriched TEMRA cells. Study-level points and caveats: The CD4+ T cell repertoires in Susac syndrome were not clonally expanded.

Looked up from germline, CDR1 is GTSNPN and CDR2 is SVGIG (reference sequence). The ends were cut back, 7 bases at V and 5 bases at J, with 12 bases in the middle. CDR3 size: 12 residues. The sequencing input was CD4+ T cells from PBMCs. This clonotype was obtained from a human donor with Susac syndrome. This chain connects TRBV30 to TRBJ1-5; D call uncertain. The DNA of the CDR3 is TGTGCCTCCTCCTTTGGCGATCAGCCCCAGCATTTT. Protein product: CASSFGDQPQHF.